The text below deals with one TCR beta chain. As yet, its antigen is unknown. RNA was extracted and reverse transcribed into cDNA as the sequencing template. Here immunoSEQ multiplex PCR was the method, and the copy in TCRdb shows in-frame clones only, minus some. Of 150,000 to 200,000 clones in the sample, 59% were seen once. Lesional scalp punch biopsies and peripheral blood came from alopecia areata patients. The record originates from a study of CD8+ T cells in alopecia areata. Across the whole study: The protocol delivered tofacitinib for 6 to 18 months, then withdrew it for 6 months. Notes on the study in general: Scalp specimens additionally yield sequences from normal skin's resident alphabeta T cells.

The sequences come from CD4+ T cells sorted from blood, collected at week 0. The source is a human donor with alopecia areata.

CDR3: CASSLVARGSVGGSTEAFF. The CDR3 nucleotides read TGCGCCAGCAGCTTGGTTGCCAGGGGGAGTGTCGGCGGGTCCACTGAAGCTTTCTTT. The chain uses TRBV5-1 and TRBJ1-1, with 7 bases aligning to TRBD1. Germline V lookup: CDR1 SGHRS, CDR2 YFSETQ. CDR3 length: 19 amino acids. V shed 0 bases, J shed 4 bases, and the junction held 18 bases outside the gene matches.